This T cell receptor beta chain was sequenced during a study of identical twins (dated by TCRdb to the mid-2010s). General notes on the study: TCR alpha and beta repertoires from monozygotic twins, unrelated adults of various ages and cord blood were deep-sequenced to test whether fetal clonotypes persist. Replicate twin experiments were performed at different times using different library preparation protocols to rule out contamination. The paper's findings and limits, for the study overall: Compared with coincidental sharing between unrelated individuals, out-of-frame TCR alpha sequences shared between twins showed an excess of sequences with low generation probability. Because the same donors could not be followed over many years, the conclusions depended on cross-sectional statistical analysis. Abundant cord blood beta clonotypes carried fewer insertions; young adult naive repertoires showed a weaker similar trend, while memory repertoires showed none. Out-of-frame TCR alpha sharing in monozygotic twins was systematically underestimated by recombination models, whereas sharing between unrelated individuals was in agreement with the recombination models. The excess sharing between twins in beta out-of-frame sequences was weaker because fewer shared sequences reduced the signal-to-noise ratio. Zero-insertion analyses could be partly confounded by invariant T cells such as MAIT and iNKT, though diverse VJ usage argued against such confounding for most clonotypes.

All donors were healthy Caucasians. The twin cohort comprised three pairs of female monozygotic twins, all aged roughly 18 to 30 years. Positive isolation kits from Invitrogen were used to isolate CD4+ and CD8+ T cell populations. Its CDR3 holds 15 amino acids, cysteine through phenylalanine. Of all the DNA, just the CDR3 is kept, 45 bases in frame from base 1. The germline V gene provides CDR1 SGHVS and CDR2 FQNEAQ. V sheds 3 bases and J sheds 4 bases, leaving 15 bases between their ends. This clonotype occurred a few times. What this receptor recognizes is not known. No much larger clone exists at a distance of one base, and base qualities are not known. Library construction relied on 5' RACE. Instrument used: Illumina HiSeq 2000. Template switching introduced a universal primer binding site; the final cDNA contained a unique molecular identifier, enabling accurate counting of TCR cDNA molecules. Specific primers in the conserved constant-segment region were used to synthesize first-strand cDNA for TCR alpha and beta chains. To control for contamination, every cDNA library was double barcoded, receiving both a SMART-Mk sample barcode and Illumina barcodes. TruSeq adapter sequences, together with Illumina sample barcodes, were added in two successive PCR steps. Sequencing of the TCR alpha and beta cDNA libraries was done on the Illumina HiSeq platform using custom primers. Concerning the study's data processing: MiGEC processed the raw reads to extract unique molecular identifiers, while MiXCR was used to determine the CDR3 positions. Recombination models were inferred per individual with the repgenHMM and IGoR tools using an EM algorithm. The analysis of shared clonotypes was done with the tcR package in R, with sharing normalized by the product of cloneset sizes. Out-of-frame nonproductive sequences were analyzed to study raw recombination free of thymic and clonal selection effects. TCRdb's own reprocessing of the public reads used fastp at Q25 and MiXCR and kept productive beta chains. Records with the same CDR3 protein are collapsed into one entry carrying the most frequent genes and DNA. None of the V and J calls come from the authors' own analysis; TCRdb made them. Recorded for this sample are about 460,000 distinct CDR3 sequences; around 14% of them occurred a single time. About 0.53% of the sample is taken by the ten largest.

The data were also submitted as part of a second study, on yellow fever vaccine responses in identical twins. Reported in the second study: The authors reported that the T cell response to vaccination in identical twins appeared partly convergent and partly personalized. Focusing on identical twins, the study followed the T cell clones that responded to the vaccine, and did so with precision.

The sequence is built from TRBV7-8 and TRBJ1-2; possibly the D gene is TRBD1, per 5 matching bases. This receptor was taken from a woman younger than 35 in good health. The sequencing sample was made of CD4+ T cells sorted from blood. The CDR3 loop reads CASSLGETDAYGYTF. Read as DNA, the sequence is TGTGCCAGCAGCTTGGGGGAGACAGATGCCTATGGCTACACCTTC.